This T cell receptor beta chain was profiled in a study of blood T cells in healthy people across ages. Study outcomes and limitations: Age advanced and TCR beta diversity per million T cells fell, roughly linearly.

This CDR3 is built from 12 residues. Germline values: CDR1 SGHTA, CDR2 FQGTGA. A J-beta primer mix and a sample-barcoded 5' primer were used in a second PCR of about 7 to 12 cycles. Each CDR3 protein is one row after TCRdb ran MiXCR on the 5' RACE reads. The sample contains more than 900,000 distinct CDR3 sequences, about 27% of which appear only once. A few counts support this clonotype. Its antigen is still unknown. Sequence at one end of the junction differs from germline and may be a read error. This sample also appeared in a second study, on T cells of mothers and their children. That publication notes: More than 5 children and their three healthy Caucasian mothers were the donors.

This receptor was identified in a woman aged 40 to 50 in good health. The source material was blood. This chain joins TRBV7-3 and TRBJ2-3; 7 bases agree with TRBD2. CDR3 DNA: TGTGCCAGCAGCCCCGGACTAGATGCGCAGTATTTT. The encoded protein is CASSPGLDAQYF.